This T cell receptor (beta chain) was found in a study of T-cell reconstitution after alpha-beta-depleted transplantation in children. For TCRbeta, the library was prepared with unique molecular identifiers. TCRdb re-analysed the PCR reads in MiXCR, keeping a single row per CDR3 protein. The sample contains approximately 400,000 distinct CDR3 sequences, approximately 10% of which appear only once. With 10 bases removed from V and 0 bases from J, the gap between germline ends came to 11 bases. This CDR3 is built from 13 residues. Germline V gene lookup returns CDR1 KGHDR and CDR2 SFDVKD. The source material was PBMCs from the stem cell graft donor, sampled from the stem cell graft. The sequence was obtained from a human donor who donated a stem cell graft to a child with acute myeloid leukemia. The chain couples TRBV24-1 to TRBJ1-1; possible D gene TRBD1, 5 bases. The DNA of the CDR3 is TGTGCCACAGCCGGGACGGTGAACACTGAAGCTTTCTTT. Its translation: CATAGTVNTEAFF.